The 10 T cell receptor beta chains below all came from one sample that was sequenced in a study of CD8 T cells in ankylosing spondylitis (dated by TCRdb to the late 2010s). Library preparation employed 5' RACE. TCRdb names Illumina HiSeq 2500 as the instrument used. The raw public reads went through TCRdb reprocessing: fastp at Q25, MiXCR clone calling, in-frame beta chains kept. Each record represents a unique CDR3 protein, reported with the most common genes and DNA among its rows. This sample is represented by over 450,000 distinct CDR3 sequences; more than 9.5% of them were singletons. Almost 7% of the sample comes from the top ten. Here is what the overall study found, with its caveats: A TCR beta motif of eight highly homologous amino acid variants appeared characteristic of blood from ankylosing spondylitis patients.

No cognate antigen is known for these TCRs. Sequencing was done on a sample of blood, either unsorted or a sorted T cell fraction (not recorded which). These receptors originate from a male donor with ankylosing spondylitis.

This clonotype was observed many times. The genes are TRBV4-2 and TRBJ2-5; 8 bases are a match to TRBD2. This CDR3 has 20 residues. Trimming took 0 bases from V and 3 from J; bases not matched to a gene: 18. From germline, CDR1 is LGHNA and CDR2 YNFKEQ. CDR3 in DNA: TGTGCCAGCAGCCAAGATAGGGCTAGCGGGCACGTGGAACGCGAAGAGACCCAGTACTTC. As protein: CASSQDRASGHVEREETQYF.

This clonotype was detected only a few times. This chain uses TRBV5-1 with TRBJ2-2, with 11 bases fitting TRBD2. The CDR3 sequence is 15 residues long. With 3 bases clipped from V and 5 bases from J, the junction kept 3 bases outside the gene matches. The germline CDR1 and CDR2 sequences are SGHRS and YFSETQ. The CDR3 loop is CASSSTSGITGELFF. DNA for the CDR3: TGCGCCAGCAGCTCGACTAGCGGGATTACCGGGGAGCTGTTTTTT.

Only a few counts were recorded for this clonotype. V gene TRBV11-1 combines with J gene TRBJ2-1, with 7 bases fitting TRBD1. This CDR3 is built from 18 residues. Looked up from germline, CDR1 is SGHAT and CDR2 is FQDESV (reference sequence). Unmatched junction bases numbered 14, after V lost 3 bases and J lost 3 bases. The CDR3 reads CASSLRGQGVRGYNEQFF. The CDR3, as DNA: TGTGCCAGCAGCTTGAGAGGCCAGGGGGTTCGTGGCTACAATGAGCAGTTCTTC.

At least ten counts were recorded for this clonotype. This chain joins TRBV6-5 and TRBJ2-1; D gene ambiguous. This CDR3 comprises 15 residues. Germline V gene lookup returns CDR1 MNHEY and CDR2 SVGAGI. V was pared by 7 bases and J by 0 bases, with 13 bases between. The CDR3 DNA sequence: TGTGCCAGCACTTTAGACTTGAGCTCCTACAATGAGCAGTTCTTC. Its translation: CASTLDLSSYNEQFF.

This clonotype was recorded at least ten times. The chain joins TRBV6-5 to TRBJ2-2; D call uncertain. Trimming took 0 bases from V and 2 from J, leaving 10 bases between them. This CDR3 region has 16 residues. Germline V lookup: CDR1 MNHEY, CDR2 SVGAGI. CDR3 nucleotides: TGTGCCAGCAGTTACTCCGCGACAAGTAACACCGGGGAGCTGTTTTTT. Translating gives CASSYSATSNTGELFF.

This clonotype was seen only a few times. The CDR3 loop is CASSQEEGRISGNTIYF. The CDR3 bases are TGTGCCAGCAGCCAGGAGGAAGGTCGGATATCTGGAAACACCATATATTTT. The chain links TRBV3-1 to TRBJ1-3, with D uncertain. This CDR3 is built from 17 residues. V was clipped by 3 bases and J by 1 base, with 16 bases between them. The germline CDR1 and CDR2 sequences are LGHDT and YNNKEL (reference sequence).

This clonotype was counted ten times or more. V and J are TRBV5-1 and TRBJ2-2, with D hard to call. V lost 3 bases, J lost 0 bases, and 6 bases lay in between. From germline, CDR1 is SGHRS and CDR2 YFSETQ. This CDR3 has 14 amino acids. For the CDR3, the DNA is TGCGCCAGCAGCTACGGAACGAACACCGGGGAGCTGTTTTTT. This codes for CASSYGTNTGELFF.

This clonotype was counted a few times. The chain links TRBV5-1 to TRBJ2-2; D is undetermined. The CDR3 consists of 16 residues. Germline CDR1 reads SGHRS; CDR2 reads YFSETQ. V was shortened by 4 bases and J by 3 bases, with 16 bases between the two germline ends. CDR3 coding DNA: TGCGCCAGCAGCATCCGAGAGAACCGGGACACCGGGGAGCTGTTTTTT. Encoded protein: CASSIRENRDTGELFF.

The rearrangement joins TRBV7-2 to TRBJ2-1; 8 nucleotides align to TRBD1. CDR3 length: 14 residues. CDR1 SGHTA and CDR2 FQGNSA come from the germline V gene. The J segment lost 6 bases and the V segment lost 4 bases, leaving 5 bases of the junction unmatched. CDR3 in amino acids: CASSSQGASNEQFF. The CDR3, as DNA: TGTGCCAGCAGCTCCCAGGGGGCGAGCAATGAGCAGTTCTTC.

This sequence joins TRBV3-1 and TRBJ1-2; TRBD1 might be the D (6 bases). CDR3 length: 13 amino acids. V shed 4 bases and J shed 4 bases, with 10 bases lying between them. Germline loops: CDR1 LGHDT, CDR2 YNNKEL (reference sequence). CDR3 DNA sequence: TGTGCCAGCAGCCGACAGGTTGGCTATGGCTACACCTTC. Protein sequence: CASSRQVGYGYTF. Using reference TRBV3-1 and TRBJ1-2 for the parts outside the CDR3, the full variable domain is DTAVSQTPKYLVTQMGNDKSIKCEQNLGHDTMYWYKQDSKKFLKIMFSYNNKELIINETVPNRFSPKSPDKAHLNLHINSLELGDSAVYFCASSRQVGYGYTFGSGTRLTVV.